Presented here are 10 T cell receptor beta chains from one specimen sequenced in a study of spatial heterogeneity in lung cancer. TCRdb redid the calling of the 5' RACE reads with MiXCR, one entry per CDR3 protein. The top ten hold 11% of the sample, which has about 48,000 distinct CDR3 sequences, approximately 5% seen once. Time point here: sample taken at primary tumor resection. The sequencing used PBMCs, collected at surgery. All receptors derive from a male donor with early-stage non-small cell lung cancer.

The chain combines TRBV7-2 with TRBJ2-7, with TRBD2 identical over 8 bases. The CDR3 is 14 residues long. J gave up 0 bases and V 5 bases, and 3 bases lay outside the gene matches. Germline-derived CDR1 and CDR2 are SGHTA and FQGNSA. The chain's CDR3 is CASSRSGTSYEQYF. CDR3 sequence (DNA): TGTGCCAGCAGCCGTAGCGGGACCTCCTACGAGCAGTACTTC.

The table lists this clonotype with many counts. The chain employs TRBV6-2 or TRBV6-3 and TRBJ2-3; no definite D call. V lost 6 bases and J lost 5, with 12 bases in between. The length of the CDR3 is 13 residues. CDR1 and CDR2 from the germline V gene are MNHEY and SVGEGT. The CDR3: CASSYTGEDTQYF. The CDR3 nucleotides are TGTGCCAGCAGCTATACCGGAGAAGATACGCAGTATTTT.

In this sample, this clonotype turned up many times. The rearrangement links TRBV7-6 to TRBJ2-2; TRBD2 aligns across 11 bases. The germline V gene has CDR1 SGHVS and CDR2 FNYEAQ. The CDR3 consists of 18 residues. Trimming at V came to 4 bases and at J to 0 bases, leaving 7 bases not matched to a gene. The CDR3 here is CASSSPGTSGSNTGELFF. CDR3 sequence (DNA): TGTGCCAGCAGCTCCCCCGGGACTAGCGGATCGAACACCGGGGAGCTGTTTTTT.

This clonotype was detected many times. J is TRBJ2-3 and V is TRBV7-8, with D unclear. Germline CDR1 SGHVS, CDR2 FQNEAQ. The CDR3 runs 14 residues. V was trimmed by 5 bases and J by 3 bases, leaving 12 bases between them. The CDR3 nucleotides read TGTGCCAGCAGCCCCAATACTTGGACAGATACGCAGTATTTT. Its protein product is CASSPNTWTDTQYF.

This clonotype was counted many times. This sequence joins TRBV12-3 or TRBV12-4 and TRBJ1-4; D uncertain. V gave up 0 bases and J gave up 7 bases, with 0 bases separating them. CDR3 length: 11 residues. The CDR3 loop is CASSLAEKLFF. The CDR3, as DNA: TGTGCCAGCAGTTTAGCTGAAAAACTGTTTTTT.

At least ten counts were recorded for this clonotype. CDR3 amino acids: CASSQRIRGPQFF. The CDR3 bases are TGTGCCAGCAGCCAACGTATCCGGGGCCCGCAGTTCTTC. The chain recombines TRBV3-1 with TRBJ2-1; TRBD1 or TRBD2 may be the D gene (5 bases each). V was cut by 2 bases and J by 12 bases, with 14 bases left in between. Germline CDR1 reads LGHDT; CDR2 reads YNNKEL (reference sequence). The CDR3 has 13 amino acids.

This clonotype is classed as medium-sized (0.01 to 0.1%). The chain joins TRBV7-8 to TRBJ2-1; D remains unclear. CDR1 is SGHVS, CDR2 FQNEAQ, per germline. Trimming pared 4 bases from V and 2 bases from J, leaving 12 bases between. The CDR3 length is 15 residues. DNA of the CDR3: TGTGCCAGCAGCTCAGGCCCCCGGACCTACAATGAGCAGTTCTTC. Translation gives CASSSGPRTYNEQFF.

In its sample, this clonotype was seen many times. The chain combines TRBV19 with TRBJ1-5; D perhaps matches TRBD1 (5 bases). The CDR3 totals 16 residues. The V end lost 6 bases, the J end lost 0 bases, and 15 bases lay between the germline ends. Germline-derived CDR1 and CDR2 are LNHDA and SQIVND (reference sequence). The CDR3 region has the DNA TGTGCCAGTAGCGACCCCGGACACTATAGCAATCAGCCCCAGCATTTT. Translated: CASSDPGHYSNQPQHF.

There are many counts of this clonotype. The rearrangement joins TRBV12-3 or TRBV12-4 to TRBJ2-3; 7 bases fit TRBD2. J was trimmed by 10 bases and V by 4 bases; bases with no gene match: 2. This CDR3 is built from 11 residues. The CDR3 bases are TGTGCCAGCAGTTACCGGGAGGCGCAGTATTTT. It codes for CASSYREAQYF.

This clonotype was recorded many times. This chain connects TRBV7-4 to TRBJ2-5; 10 positions match TRBD2. J was trimmed by 0 bases and V by 6 bases; bases with no gene match: 7. CDR3 length: 16 residues. Germline V lookup: CDR1 SGHVT, CDR2 SQSDAQ. CDR3 amino acids: CASRPGTSAYQETQYF. CDR3 coding DNA: TGTGCCAGCAGACCAGGGACTAGCGCATACCAAGAGACCCAGTACTTC.